Detailed here is one T cell receptor beta chain. This entry belongs to a study of blood T cell repertoires in COVID-19. Study as a whole: Nucleic acid was either cDNA or gDNA, and it came from T cells, B-cell-depleted T cells, or PBMCs.

The length of the CDR3 is 20 residues. Trimming shortened V by 1 base and J by 5 bases, and 28 bases separated the two germline ends. Germline V CDR1 and CDR2: MNHEY, SMNVEV (reference sequence). The protocol was immunoSEQ multiplex PCR, while the TCRdb copy is restricted to in-frame clones and leaves out a portion. Among 150,000 to 200,000 clones listed, roughly 90% were seen once. The chain has TRBV27 and TRBJ2-3; a weak D match, TRBD2 (5 bases). This TCR was recovered from a human donor with acute COVID-19. The donor label of this sample is uncertain. Sequenced material: PBMCs or T cells enriched from blood (not recorded which). In DNA, the CDR3 is TGTGCCAGCAGTTTATTGGGCAATTTTGCGTTCGCAATAAGCGGAGATACGCAGTATTTT. It translates to CASSLLGNFAFAISGDTQYF.